This T cell receptor (beta chain) was documented in a study of T-cell reconstitution after alpha-beta-depleted transplantation in children. Whole-study findings and limits: Certain patients had high TCRbeta diversity at day 60, and it came from recipient T cells and thymic progenitors that survived.

This clonotype appeared many times. Its antigen is unidentified. A TCRbeta library incorporating unique molecular identifiers was prepared. TCRdb called the PCR reads again in MiXCR, with one record for every CDR3 protein. The sample comprises roughly 200,000 distinct CDR3 sequences, under 13% of which are singletons, and approximately 30% rests with the top ten. The CDR3 runs to 13 residues. Germline values: CDR1 MGHRA, CDR2 YSYEKL. Trimming left V 1 base short and J 5 bases short, with 6 bases between. The V and J genes are TRBV4-1 and TRBJ2-1; unclear D gene. The origin of this receptor is a child under two years old with acute myeloid leukemia, due to receive a stem cell transplant. Sequences were derived from PBMCs, sampled before TCRalphabeta/CD19-depleted stem cell transplant. In nucleotides, the CDR3 is TGCGCCAGCAGCCAAGTCCCAAACAATGAGCAGTTCTTC. It codes for CASSQVPNNEQFF.